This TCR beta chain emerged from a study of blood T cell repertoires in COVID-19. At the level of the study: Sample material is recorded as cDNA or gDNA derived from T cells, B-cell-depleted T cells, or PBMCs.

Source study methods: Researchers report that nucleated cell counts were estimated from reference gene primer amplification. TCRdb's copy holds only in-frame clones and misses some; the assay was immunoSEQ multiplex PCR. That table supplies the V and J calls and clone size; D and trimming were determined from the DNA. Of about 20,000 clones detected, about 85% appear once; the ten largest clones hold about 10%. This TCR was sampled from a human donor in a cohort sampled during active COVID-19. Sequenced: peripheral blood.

The CDR3 coding sequence is TGTGCCACCAGCAGATGGGGGGACTCGCAAGAGACCCAGTACTTC. Its translation is CATSRWGDSQETQYF. The J gene is TRBJ2-5, the V gene TRBV15; tentative D call: TRBD2 (6 bases). The V and J ends lost 2 bases and 2 bases respectively, with 12 bases between them. Germline V CDR1 and CDR2: LNHNV, YYDKDF (reference sequence). The CDR3 totals 15 residues.